This TCR beta chain was recorded in a study of blood T cell repertoires in COVID-19. Study background: From the United States, Italy and Spain came samples of acute and convalescent COVID-19. T cells, B-cell-depleted T cells, or PBMCs provided the cDNA or gDNA that served as material.

The CDR3 has 13 residues. Between the trimmed V and J ends, which lost 5 bases and 2 bases, there was a span of 7 bases. Germline V lookup: CDR1 SGHNT, CDR2 YENEEA. The authors' processing: Cell counts per sample came from amplifying reference gene primers. Data came from immunoSEQ multiplex PCR; TCRdb stores just in-frame clones and leaves some out. D and trimming come from the DNA, and the V and J calls and clone size come from that table. The sample consists of approximately 390,000 clones, roughly 89% of them appearing once. The chain joins TRBV11-3 to TRBJ1-3; D not certain. This TCR was recovered from a man aged 18 to 29 with active or convalescent COVID-19. Source material: peripheral blood. The CDR3 loop is CASSGTTGNTIYF. The CDR3, as DNA: TGTGCCAGCAGCGGCACGACTGGAAACACCATATATTTT.